The clone carrying this T cell receptor beta chain was picked up a small number of times. As yet, its antigen is unknown. In the PCR, 60 Vbeta and 13 Jbeta primers were used. Sequencing was performed with immunoSEQ multiplex PCR; in TCRdb, only in-frame clones are kept and a portion is missing. The table shows some 150,000 clones, with about 64% occurring only once. Trimming took 7 bases from V and 0 from J, leaving 12 bases between them. Germline assignment: CDR1 SGHTA and CDR2 FQGNSA. The CDR3 has 14 residues. This record comes from a study of cytomegalovirus exposure and HLA in healthy donors. Study findings and constraints: In vitro confirmation showed three CMV-associated chains to be CMV antigen specific.

The receptor comes from a woman aged 40 to 50 in good health and CMV-seronegative. The chain couples TRBV7-2 to TRBJ1-2; no firm D call. What was sequenced was PBMCs. CDR3 coding DNA: TGTGCCAGCACCCTTGATAGTGCTAACTATGGCTACACCTTC. Amino acid sequence: CASTLDSANYGYTF. Combining the CDR3 with reference TRBV7-2 and TRBJ1-2 gives the whole variable domain GAGVSQSPSNKVTEKGKDVELRCDPISGHTALYWYRQSLGQGLEFLIYFQGNSAPDKSGLPSDRFSAERTGGSVSTLTIQRTQQEDSAVYLCASTLDSANYGYTFGSGTRLTVV.